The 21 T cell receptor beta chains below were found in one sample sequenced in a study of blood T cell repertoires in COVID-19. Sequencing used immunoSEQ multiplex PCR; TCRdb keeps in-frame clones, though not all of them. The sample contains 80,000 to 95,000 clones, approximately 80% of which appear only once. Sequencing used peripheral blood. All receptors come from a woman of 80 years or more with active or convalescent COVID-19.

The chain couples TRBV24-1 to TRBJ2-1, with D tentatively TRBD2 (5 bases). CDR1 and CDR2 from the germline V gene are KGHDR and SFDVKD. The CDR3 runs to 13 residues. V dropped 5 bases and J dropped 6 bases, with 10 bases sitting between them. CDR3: CATSGGYGNEQFF. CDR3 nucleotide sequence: TGTGCCACCAGTGGCGGGTACGGCAATGAGCAGTTCTTC.

The CDR3 region is CASSLDITGGLEQFF. Written as DNA, the CDR3 is TGTGCCAGCAGCTTAGATATTACAGGGGGCTTGGAGCAGTTCTTC. The J gene is TRBJ2-1, the V gene TRBV11-2, with 9 bases aligning to TRBD1. The CDR3 contains 15 residues. Germline lookup yields CDR1 SGHAT and CDR2 FQNNGV. V gave up 0 bases and J gave up 10 bases; unmatched junction bases: 7.

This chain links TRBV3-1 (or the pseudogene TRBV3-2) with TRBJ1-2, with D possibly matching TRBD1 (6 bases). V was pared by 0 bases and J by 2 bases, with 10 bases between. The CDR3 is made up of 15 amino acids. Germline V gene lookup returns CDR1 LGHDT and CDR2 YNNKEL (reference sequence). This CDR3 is CASSQEIQGNYGYTF. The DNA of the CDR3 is TGTGCCAGCAGCCAAGAGATACAGGGCAACTATGGCTACACCTTC.

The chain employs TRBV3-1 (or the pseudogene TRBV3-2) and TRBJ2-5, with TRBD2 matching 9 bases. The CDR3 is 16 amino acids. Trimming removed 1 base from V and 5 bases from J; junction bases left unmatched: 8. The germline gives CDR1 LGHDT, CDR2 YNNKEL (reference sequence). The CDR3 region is CASSQGAGGPGETQYF. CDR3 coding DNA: TGTGCCAGCAGCCAAGGAGCGGGGGGACCCGGGGAGACCCAGTACTTC.

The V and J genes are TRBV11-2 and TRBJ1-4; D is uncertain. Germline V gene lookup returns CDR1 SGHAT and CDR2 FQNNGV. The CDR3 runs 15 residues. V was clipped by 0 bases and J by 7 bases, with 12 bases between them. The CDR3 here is CASSLDVGSGEKLFF. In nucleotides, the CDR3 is TGTGCCAGCAGCTTAGATGTAGGTAGCGGTGAAAAACTGTTTTTT.

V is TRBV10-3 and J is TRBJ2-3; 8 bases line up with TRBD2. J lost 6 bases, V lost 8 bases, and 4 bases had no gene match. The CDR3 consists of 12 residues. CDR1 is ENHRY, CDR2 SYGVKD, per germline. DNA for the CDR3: TGTGCCATCGGGACTAGTGGGGATACGCAGTATTTT. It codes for CAIGTSGDTQYF.

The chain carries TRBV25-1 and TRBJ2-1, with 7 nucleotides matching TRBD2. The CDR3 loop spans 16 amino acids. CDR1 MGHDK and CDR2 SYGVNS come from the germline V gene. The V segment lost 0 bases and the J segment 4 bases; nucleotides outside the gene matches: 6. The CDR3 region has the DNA TGTGCCAGCAGTGAATATCGGGGGGAGGTGTACAATGAGCAGTTCTTC. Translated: CASSEYRGEVYNEQFF.

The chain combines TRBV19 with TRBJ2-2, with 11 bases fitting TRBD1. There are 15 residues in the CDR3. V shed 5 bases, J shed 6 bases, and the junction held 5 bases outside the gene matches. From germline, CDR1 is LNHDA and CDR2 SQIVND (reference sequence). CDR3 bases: TGTGCCAGTAGTCCCGGGACAGGGGGACCCGGGGAGCTGTTTTTT. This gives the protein CASSPGTGGPGELFF. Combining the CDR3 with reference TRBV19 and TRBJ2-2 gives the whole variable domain DGGITQSPKYLFRKEGQNVTLSCEQNLNHDAMYWYRQDPGQGLRLIYYSQIVNDFQKGDIAEGYSVSREKKESFPLTVTSAQKNPTAFYLCASSPGTGGPGELFFGEGSRLTVL.

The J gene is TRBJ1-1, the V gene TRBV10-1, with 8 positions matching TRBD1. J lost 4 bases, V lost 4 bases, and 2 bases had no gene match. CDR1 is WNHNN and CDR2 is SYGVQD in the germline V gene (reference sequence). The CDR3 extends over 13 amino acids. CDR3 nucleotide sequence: TGCGCCAGCAGTGGGACAGGGAGCACTGAAGCTTTCTTT. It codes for CASSGTGSTEAFF.

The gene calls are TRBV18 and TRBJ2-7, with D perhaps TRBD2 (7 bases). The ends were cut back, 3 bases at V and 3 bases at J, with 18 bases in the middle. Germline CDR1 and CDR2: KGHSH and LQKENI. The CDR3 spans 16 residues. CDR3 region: CASSPSSAGAFYEQYF. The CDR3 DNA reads TGTGCCAGCTCACCCTCTTCCGCGGGGGCATTCTACGAGCAGTACTTC.

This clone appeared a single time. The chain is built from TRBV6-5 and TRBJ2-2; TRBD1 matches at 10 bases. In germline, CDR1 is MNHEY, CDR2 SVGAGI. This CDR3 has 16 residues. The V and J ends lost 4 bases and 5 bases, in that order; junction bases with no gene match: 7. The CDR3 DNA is TGTGCCAGCAGTTCTCGACAGGGGGCGGGGACCGGGGAGCTGTTTTTT. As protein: CASSSRQGAGTGELFF.

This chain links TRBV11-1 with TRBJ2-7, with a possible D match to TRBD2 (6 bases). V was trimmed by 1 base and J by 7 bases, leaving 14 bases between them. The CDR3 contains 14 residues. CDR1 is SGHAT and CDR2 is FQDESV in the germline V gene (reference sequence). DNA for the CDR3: TGTGCCAGCAGCTTAGTCGGGGGTACTGTGGAGCAGTACTTC. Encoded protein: CASSLVGGTVEQYF.

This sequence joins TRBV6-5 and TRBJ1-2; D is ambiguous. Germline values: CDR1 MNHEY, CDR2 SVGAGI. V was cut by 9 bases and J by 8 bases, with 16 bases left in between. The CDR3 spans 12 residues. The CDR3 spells CASRKQPEGYTF. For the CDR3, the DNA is TGTGCCAGTAGGAAACAGCCGGAAGGCTACACCTTC.

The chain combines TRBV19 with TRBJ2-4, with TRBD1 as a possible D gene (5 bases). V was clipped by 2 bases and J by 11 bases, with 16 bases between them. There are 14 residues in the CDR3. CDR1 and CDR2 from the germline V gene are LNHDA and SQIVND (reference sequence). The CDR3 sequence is CASSISPLGLVQYF. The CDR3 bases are TGTGCCAGTAGTATATCCCCCCTGGGGCTAGTTCAGTACTTC.

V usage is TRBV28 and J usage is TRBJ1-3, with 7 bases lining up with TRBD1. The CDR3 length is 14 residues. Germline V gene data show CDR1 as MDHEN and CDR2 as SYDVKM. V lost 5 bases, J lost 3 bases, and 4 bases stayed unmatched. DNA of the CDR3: TGTGCCAGCAGTCCAGACAGGGTTGGAAACACCATATATTTT. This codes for CASSPDRVGNTIYF.

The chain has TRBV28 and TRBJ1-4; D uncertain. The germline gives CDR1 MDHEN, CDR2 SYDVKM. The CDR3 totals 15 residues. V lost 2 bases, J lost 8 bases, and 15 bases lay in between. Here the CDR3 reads CASSLLGELEEKLFF. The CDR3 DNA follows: TGTGCCAGCAGTTTACTCGGGGAGTTAGAGGAAAAACTGTTTTTT.

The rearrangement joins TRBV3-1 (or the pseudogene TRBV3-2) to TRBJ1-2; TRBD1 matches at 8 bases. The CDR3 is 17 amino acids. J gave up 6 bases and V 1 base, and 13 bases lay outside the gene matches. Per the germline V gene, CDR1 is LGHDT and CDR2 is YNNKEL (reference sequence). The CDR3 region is CASSQASLTGGGDGYTF. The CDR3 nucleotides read TGTGCCAGCAGCCAAGCCTCTCTCACAGGGGGGGGCGATGGCTACACCTTC.

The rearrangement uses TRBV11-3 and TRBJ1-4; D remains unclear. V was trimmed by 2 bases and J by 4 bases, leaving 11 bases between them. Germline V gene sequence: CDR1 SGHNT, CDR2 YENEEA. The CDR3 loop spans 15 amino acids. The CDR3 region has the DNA TGTGCCAGCAGCTTAAAGTTTGGAGTTAATGAAAAACTGTTTTTT. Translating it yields CASSLKFGVNEKLFF.

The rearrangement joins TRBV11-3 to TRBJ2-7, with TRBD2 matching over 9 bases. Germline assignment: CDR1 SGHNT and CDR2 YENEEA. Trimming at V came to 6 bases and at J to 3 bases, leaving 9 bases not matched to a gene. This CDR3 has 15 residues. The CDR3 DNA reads TGTGCCAGCAGGCGGGAGCGGGGGGTTCTCTACGAGCAGTACTTC. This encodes CASRRERGVLYEQYF. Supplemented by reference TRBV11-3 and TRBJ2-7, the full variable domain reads EAGVVQSPRYKIIEKKQPVAFWCNPISGHNTLYWYLQNLGQGPELLIRYENEEAVDDSQLPKDRFSAERLKGVDSTLKIQPAELGDSAVYLCASRRERGVLYEQYFGPGTRLTVT.

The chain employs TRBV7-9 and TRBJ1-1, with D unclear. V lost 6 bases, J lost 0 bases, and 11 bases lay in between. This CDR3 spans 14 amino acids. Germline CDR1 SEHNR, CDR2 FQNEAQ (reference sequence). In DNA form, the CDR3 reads TGTGCCAGCAGTTATGGGGAGGTGAACACTGAAGCTTTCTTT. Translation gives CASSYGEVNTEAFF.

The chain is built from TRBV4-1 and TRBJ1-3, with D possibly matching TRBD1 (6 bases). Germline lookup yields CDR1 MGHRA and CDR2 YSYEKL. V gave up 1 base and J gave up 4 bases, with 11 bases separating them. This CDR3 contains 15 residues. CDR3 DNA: TGCGCCAGCAGCCAAGCCCAGGGGACCGGAAACACCATATATTTT. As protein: CASSQAQGTGNTIYF.